These 13 T cell receptor beta chains originate from one sample sequenced in a study of blood T cell repertoires in COVID-19. The repertoire was sequenced with immunoSEQ multiplex PCR; TCRdb's copy has only in-frame clones and lacks some. The sample shows under 300,000 clones, about 88% of them seen only once. Sequenced: PBMCs or T cells enriched from blood (not recorded which). These receptors all stem from a woman aged 55-69 years in a cohort exposed to, infected with or recovered from COVID-19 (not recorded which).

The CDR3 spells CASSPYRQGASDTQYF. CDR3 coding DNA: TGTGCCAGCAGTCCGTACCGACAGGGGGCATCAGATACGCAGTATTTT. The chain uses TRBV28 and TRBJ2-3, with 10 bases fitting TRBD1. This CDR3 has 16 amino acids. Germline trimming cut 5 bases from V and 4 bases from J; bases unmatched to any gene: 9. From germline, CDR1 is MDHEN and CDR2 SYDVKM. Full variable domain (rest looked up from reference TRBV28 and TRBJ2-3): DVKVTQSSRYLVKRTGEKVFLECVQDMDHENMFWYRQDPGLGLRLIYFSYDVKMKEKGDIPEGYSVSREKKERFSLILESASTNQTSMYLCASSPYRQGASDTQYFGPGTRLTVL.

This chain connects TRBV5-1 to TRBJ1-4; perhaps TRBD1 as D (6 bases). CDR1 and CDR2 from the germline V gene are SGHRS and YFSETQ. Trimming pared 0 bases from V and 7 bases from J, leaving 16 bases between. This CDR3 region has 16 residues. CDR3 DNA sequence: TGCGCCAGCAGCTTGGAGGCGGCAGGGGTACGTGAAAAACTGTTTTTT. This encodes CASSLEAAGVREKLFF.

Concerning this clone: A much larger clone sits a single nucleotide away, making a read error possible. This chain connects TRBV27 to TRBJ2-7, with 10 bases fitting TRBD2. This CDR3 has 14 residues. After removal of 5 bases from V and 0 bases from J, the junction contained 1 base not matched to a gene. The germline gives CDR1 MNHEY, CDR2 SMNVEV (reference sequence). CDR3 sequence reads: CASSPSGSSYEQYF. DNA of the CDR3: TGTGCCAGCAGTCCTAGCGGGAGCTCCTACGAGCAGTACTTC.

The genes are TRBV2 and TRBJ2-3, with 9 positions matching TRBD1. The CDR3 is 14 amino acids. Germline V gene lookup returns CDR1 SNHLY and CDR2 FYNNEI. V dropped 5 bases and J dropped 1; count of bases not matched to a gene: 1. The CDR3 loop reads CASSRTGGTDTQYF. CDR3 DNA sequence: TGTGCCAGCAGTAGGACAGGGGGCACAGATACGCAGTATTTT.

The rearrangement uses TRBV19 and TRBJ1-1, with D possibly matching TRBD1 (5 bases). The CDR3 is made up of 14 amino acids. Germline values: CDR1 LNHDA, CDR2 SQIVND (reference sequence). V was trimmed by 3 bases and J by 5 bases, leaving 13 bases between them. Here the CDR3 DNA reads TGTGCCAGTAGTATGAGTGGGGCAAGGACTGAAGCTTTCTTT. This encodes CASSMSGARTEAFF. The full variable domain, its missing parts supplied by reference TRBV19 and TRBJ1-1, is DGGITQSPKYLFRKEGQNVTLSCEQNLNHDAMYWYRQDPGQGLRLIYYSQIVNDFQKGDIAEGYSVSREKKESFPLTVTSAQKNPTAFYLCASSMSGARTEAFFGQGTRLTVV.

The gene calls are TRBV10-3 and TRBJ1-2; D uncertain. V gave up 7 bases and J gave up 1 base, with 13 bases separating them. The CDR3 is 14 amino acids. CDR1 and CDR2 from the germline V gene are ENHRY and SYGVKD. The CDR3 nucleotides read TGTGCCATCAAATCGGTAGGGAGTAACTATGGCTACACCTTC. Its protein is CAIKSVGSNYGYTF.

This chain connects TRBV18 to TRBJ2-5; 13 bases are shared with TRBD2. The germline V gene has CDR1 KGHSH and CDR2 LQKENI. Unmatched junction bases numbered 0, after V lost 2 bases and J lost 3 bases. This CDR3 contains 15 residues. The CDR3 loop is CASSPGLAGEETQYF. CDR3 in DNA: TGTGCCAGCTCACCAGGACTAGCGGGGGAAGAGACCCAGTACTTC. The variable domain in full, completed from reference TRBV18 and TRBJ2-5, reads NAGVMQNPRHLVRRRGQEARLRCSPMKGHSHVYWYRQLPEEGLKFMVYLQKENIIDESGMPKERFSAEFPKEGPSILRIQQVVRGDSAAYFCASSPGLAGEETQYFGPGTRLLVL.

The gene calls are TRBV19 and TRBJ1-3, with D tentatively TRBD1 (6 bases). The germline V gene encodes CDR1 LNHDA and CDR2 SQIVND (reference sequence). Trimming pared 4 bases from V and 0 bases from J, leaving 19 bases between. This CDR3 is 18 amino acids long. The CDR3, as DNA: TGTGCCAGTAGTACCCGGATTCGACAGGTACCCTCTGGAAACACCATATATTTT. As protein: CASSTRIRQVPSGNTIYF.

This chain uses TRBV6-6 with TRBJ1-1; perhaps TRBD1 as D (5 bases). Trimming shortened V by 2 bases and J by 1 base, and 8 bases separated the two germline ends. CDR1 is MNHNY, CDR2 SVGAGI, per germline (reference sequence). This CDR3 is built from 14 residues. The CDR3 region is CASSYQGGNTEAFF. The CDR3 DNA is TGTGCCAGCAGTTACCAGGGAGGGAACACTGAAGCTTTCTTT.

This rearrangement joins TRBV3-1 (or the pseudogene TRBV3-2) to TRBJ2-7; TRBD1 might be the D (6 bases). CDR1 LGHDT and CDR2 YNNKEL come from the germline V gene (reference sequence). V gave up 3 bases and J gave up 5 bases, with 14 bases separating them. The CDR3 has 14 residues. The CDR3 loop is CASSHRDIGDEQYF. CDR3 nucleotides: TGTGCCAGCAGCCACAGGGACATCGGGGACGAGCAGTACTTC.

This clone was counted a few times. This chain uses TRBV15 with TRBJ2-4; possible D gene TRBD2, 5 bases. Germline V gives CDR1 LNHNV, CDR2 YYDKDF (reference sequence). This CDR3 spans 14 amino acids. V lost 1 base to trimming and J lost 11 bases, with 15 bases between them. This CDR3 reads CATSRVPIATVQYF. DNA of the CDR3: TGTGCCACCAGCAGAGTCCCCATAGCGACGGTTCAGTACTTC.

This sequence joins TRBV7-3 and TRBJ2-1; TRBD2 is a possible D gene (6 bases). Germline V gene lookup returns CDR1 SGHTA and CDR2 FQGTGA. With 1 base removed from V and 7 bases from J, the gap between germline ends came to 14 bases. The CDR3 length is 15 residues. Here the CDR3 reads CASSLMAGSGNEQFF. The CDR3 DNA reads TGTGCCAGCAGCTTAATGGCGGGATCAGGAAATGAGCAGTTCTTC.

This clone showed up just a few times. The chain is built from TRBV28 and TRBJ2-1; 8 nucleotides agree with TRBD2. The junction had 6 bases not matched to a gene; V was cut back by 3 bases and J by 5 bases. The germline V gene has CDR1 MDHEN and CDR2 SYDVKM. CDR3 length: 15 amino acids. The CDR3 loop reads CASSFPREGNNEQFF. For the CDR3, the DNA is TGTGCCAGCAGTTTCCCCCGGGAGGGCAACAATGAGCAGTTCTTC.